The rows below give T cell receptor beta chains drawn from one sample of a study of cytomegalovirus exposure and HLA in healthy donors. Sequencing used immunoSEQ multiplex PCR; TCRdb keeps in-frame clones, though not all of them. Its table records around 140,000 clones. The sequenced material came from PBMCs. These receptor sequences come from a woman in her thirties or forties in good health and CMV-seropositive. The CDR3 runs from the conserved cysteine through the conserved F or W. A D gene is named only where the DNA matches it firmly.

J: TRBJ1-1
V: TRBV27
D: TRBD1
CDR3: CASRLQGAGTEAFF
DNA: TGTGCCAGCAGGCTACAGGGGGCCGGCACTGAAGCTTTCTTT

J: TRBJ2-5
V: TRBV5-4
D: NA
CDR3: CASSREGQETQYF
DNA: TGTGCCAGCAGCCGAGAGGGACAAGAGACCCAGTACTTC

J: TRBJ1-4
V: TRBV5-1
D: NA
CDR3: CASSPGTTNEKLFF
DNA: TGCGCCAGCAGCCCGGGGACAACTAATGAAAAACTGTTTTTT

J: TRBJ2-7
V: TRBV5-4
D: TRBD2
CDR3: CASSPGLAIPYEQYF
DNA: TGTGCCAGCAGCCCCGGACTAGCCATACCCTACGAGCAGTACTTC

J: TRBJ2-2
V: TRBV29-1
D: TRBD2
CDR3: CSGKGGLGGTGELFF
DNA: TGCAGCGGCAAAGGGGGACTAGGGGGCACCGGGGAGCTGTTTTTT

J: TRBJ2-2
V: TRBV5-1
D: TRBD2
CDR3: CASSAGLAGNTGELFF
DNA: TGCGCCAGCAGCGCCGGACTAGCGGGAAACACCGGGGAGCTGTTTTTT

J: TRBJ2-3
V: TRBV2
D: TRBD2
CDR3: CASSEVRGSGGRAMSHTQYF
DNA: TGTGCCAGCAGTGAAGTCAGAGGGAGTGGCGGGAGGGCAATGAGTCATACGCAGTATTTT

J: TRBJ1-4
V: TRBV28
D: NA
CDR3: CASTVGDEKLFF
DNA: TGTGCCAGCACCGTAGGAGATGAAAAACTGTTTTTT

J: TRBJ2-1
V: TRBV13
D: TRBD2
CDR3: CASSADLAGGLNEQFF
DNA: TGTGCCAGCAGCGCAGATCTAGCGGGAGGGCTTAATGAGCAGTTCTTC

J: TRBJ1-2
V: TRBV6-5
D: NA
CDR3: CASSYAGEDYGYTF
DNA: TGTGCCAGCAGTTACGCGGGTGAGGACTATGGCTACACCTTC

J: TRBJ1-1
V: TRBV19
D: TRBD1
CDR3: CASTRTGGRRNTEAFF
DNA: TGTGCCAGTACTCGGACAGGGGGTAGGAGGAACACTGAAGCTTTCTTT

J: TRBJ2-7
V: TRBV5-6
D: NA
CDR3: CASSWMGVEQYF
DNA: TGTGCCAGCAGTTGGATGGGAGTGGAGCAGTACTTC

J: TRBJ2-3
V: TRBV18
D: TRBD1
CDR3: CASSPGGTGRYTQYF
DNA: TGTGCCAGCTCACCTGGAGGGACAGGGAGGTATACGCAGTATTTT

J: TRBJ2-7
V: TRBV4-1
D: TRBD2
CDR3: CASSPEPGLAFHEQYF
DNA: TGCGCCAGCAGCCCTGAACCGGGACTAGCGTTCCACGAGCAGTACTTC

J: TRBJ2-3
V: TRBV29-1
D: TRBD1
CDR3: CSVPDRVGTDTQYF
DNA: TGCAGCGTCCCTGACAGGGTGGGCACAGATACGCAGTATTTT

J: TRBJ2-2
V: TRBV7-3
D: TRBD2
CDR3: CASSRLIAGGTGELFF
DNA: TGTGCCAGCAGTCGCCTGATAGCGGGAGGGACCGGGGAGCTGTTTTTT

J: TRBJ2-7
V: TRBV30
D: NA
CDR3: CAWSGRGHYEQYF
DNA: TGTGCCTGGAGTGGTCGAGGGCACTACGAGCAGTACTTC

J: TRBJ2-7
V: TRBV5-1
D: TRBD2
CDR3: CASRAGTSGYEQYF
DNA: TGCGCCAGCAGGGCCGGGACTAGCGGCTACGAGCAGTACTTC

J: TRBJ2-1
V: TRBV2
D: TRBD2
CDR3: CASLTSGFNEQFF
DNA: TGTGCCAGCTTGACTAGCGGGTTCAATGAGCAGTTCTTC

J: TRBJ2-7
V: TRBV6-1
D: TRBD1
CDR3: CASVGTGPYEQYF
DNA: TGTGCCAGCGTGGGGACAGGGCCCTACGAGCAGTACTTC

J: TRBJ1-6
V: TRBV5-6
D: NA
CDR3: CASSFGGRDNSPLHF
DNA: TGTGCCAGCAGCTTCGGGGGTAGAGATAATTCACCCCTCCACTTT

J: TRBJ1-2
V: TRBV11-2
D: NA
CDR3: CASSSSGGYTF
DNA: TGTGCCAGCAGTTCCTCAGGTGGCTACACCTTC

J: TRBJ1-3
V: TRBV13
D: NA
CDR3: CASSLTGTGNTIYF
DNA: TGTGCCAGCAGCTTAACAGGGACTGGAAACACCATATATTTT

J: TRBJ2-7
V: TRBV28
D: NA
CDR3: CASRVRGLYEQYF
DNA: TGTGCCAGCAGGGTCCGAGGGCTATACGAGCAGTACTTC

J: TRBJ1-2
V: TRBV29-1
D: TRBD1
CDR3: CSTRTGGNYGYTF
DNA: TGCAGCACCCGGACAGGGGGCAACTATGGCTACACCTTC

J: TRBJ2-5
V: TRBV30
D: TRBD1
CDR3: CAWSPDRGWQETQYF
DNA: TGTGCCTGGAGTCCAGACAGGGGATGGCAAGAGACCCAGTACTTC

J: TRBJ1-4
V: TRBV5-5
D: NA
CDR3: CASSFVPDATNEKLFF
DNA: TGTGCCAGCAGCTTTGTGCCAGATGCAACTAATGAAAAACTGTTTTTT

J: TRBJ2-7
V: TRBV28
D: TRBD2
CDR3: CASSGAGGLAGFYEQYF
DNA: TGTGCCAGCAGTGGAGCAGGGGGACTAGCGGGATTCTACGAGCAGTACTTC

J: TRBJ1-1
V: TRBV5-4
D: TRBD1
CDR3: CASSLVDREDAFF
DNA: TGTGCCAGCAGCTTGGTCGACAGGGAAGACGCTTTCTTT

J: TRBJ2-1
V: TRBV25-1
D: TRBD2
CDR3: CASSDPASGRNEQFF
DNA: TGTGCCAGCAGTGACCCGGCTAGCGGGAGAAATGAGCAGTTCTTC

J: TRBJ1-2
V: TRBV7-9
D: NA
CDR3: CASSRWTANYGYTF
DNA: TGTGCCAGCAGCCGATGGACAGCTAACTATGGCTACACCTTC

J: TRBJ1-5
V: TRBV29-1
D: NA
CDR3: CSVENFSYYSNQPQHF
DNA: TGCAGCGTTGAAAACTTTTCATATTATAGCAATCAGCCCCAGCATTTT

J: TRBJ2-7
V: TRBV27
D: TRBD1
CDR3: CASSLTGAGLYEQYF
DNA: TGTGCCAGCAGTCTTACAGGGGCCGGGCTCTACGAGCAGTACTTC

J: TRBJ2-3
V: TRBV7-9
D: TRBD2
CDR3: CASSPWGASGYGPDTQYF
DNA: TGTGCCAGCAGTCCTTGGGGAGCTAGCGGATACGGGCCAGATACGCAGTATTTT

J: TRBJ1-1
V: TRBV20-1
D: NA
CDR3: CSAPSGVGAFF
DNA: TGCAGTGCCCCGTCGGGTGTCGGAGCTTTCTTT

J: TRBJ2-1
V: TRBV9
D: TRBD2
CDR3: CASSVSGRAFYNEQFF
DNA: TGTGCCAGCAGCGTTAGCGGGAGGGCCTTCTACAATGAGCAGTTCTTC

J: TRBJ2-3
V: TRBV6-1
D: TRBD2
CDR3: CASSVEGGRTDTQYF
DNA: TGTGCCAGCAGTGTAGAGGGCGGGAGGACAGATACGCAGTATTTT

J: TRBJ1-2
V: TRBV18
D: NA
CDR3: CASSPSGEGSYGYTF
DNA: TGTGCCAGCTCACCCTCCGGGGAGGGGAGCTATGGCTACACCTTC

J: TRBJ1-5
V: TRBV5-1
D: NA
CDR3: CASRQDGNQPQHF
DNA: TGCGCCAGCAGACAGGATGGGAATCAGCCCCAGCATTTT

J: TRBJ2-7
V: TRBV7-9
D: TRBD2
CDR3: CASSLGGLAGGIYEQYF
DNA: TGTGCCAGCAGCTTAGGGGGGCTAGCGGGAGGGATCTACGAGCAGTACTTC

J: TRBJ2-3
V: TRBV6-5
D: NA
CDR3: CASSYRLVGGSDTQYF
DNA: TGTGCCAGCAGTTACCGACTAGTAGGTGGCTCAGATACGCAGTATTTT

J: TRBJ2-3
V: TRBV6-1
D: NA
CDR3: CASSNLGAETQYF
DNA: TGTGCCAGCAGTAACCTAGGAGCGGAGACGCAGTATTTT

J: TRBJ1-1
V: TRBV16
D: TRBD1
CDR3: CASSRNRGTEAFF
DNA: TGTGCCAGCAGCCGAAACAGGGGGACTGAAGCTTTCTTT

J: TRBJ1-2
V: TRBV15
D: NA
CDR3: CATSRSGQTYGYTF
DNA: TGTGCCACCAGCAGGAGTGGGCAAACCTATGGCTACACCTTC

J: TRBJ2-1
V: TRBV5-1
D: TRBD2
CDR3: CASSFDLWTSGSSNEQFF
DNA: TGCGCCAGCAGCTTCGACCTCTGGACTAGCGGGAGCTCTAATGAGCAGTTCTTC

J: TRBJ2-1
V: TRBV7-9
D: TRBD2
CDR3: CASSSGRINEQFF
DNA: TGTGCCAGCAGTAGCGGGAGGATAAATGAGCAGTTCTTC

J: TRBJ2-7
V: TRBV4-3
D: TRBD1
CDR3: CASSQVIGQGLGEQYF
DNA: TGCGCCAGCAGCCAAGTTATCGGACAGGGTTTAGGGGAGCAGTACTTC